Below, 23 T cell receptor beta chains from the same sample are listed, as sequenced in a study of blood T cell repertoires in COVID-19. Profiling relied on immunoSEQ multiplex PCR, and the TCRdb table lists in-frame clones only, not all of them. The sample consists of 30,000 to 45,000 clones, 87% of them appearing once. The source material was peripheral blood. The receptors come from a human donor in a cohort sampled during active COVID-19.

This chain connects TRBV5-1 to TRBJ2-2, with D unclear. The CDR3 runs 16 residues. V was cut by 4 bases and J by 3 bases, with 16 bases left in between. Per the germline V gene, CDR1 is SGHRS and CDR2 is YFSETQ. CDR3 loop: CASSLGLRRDTGELFF. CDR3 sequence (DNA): TGCGCCAGCAGCCTGGGCCTCCGGAGAGACACCGGGGAGCTGTTTTTT.

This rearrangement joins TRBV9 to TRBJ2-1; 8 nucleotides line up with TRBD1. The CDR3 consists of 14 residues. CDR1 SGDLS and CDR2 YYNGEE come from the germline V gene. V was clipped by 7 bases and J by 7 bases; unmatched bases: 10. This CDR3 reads CASASGQVPNEQFF. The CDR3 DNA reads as TGTGCCAGCGCCTCGGGACAGGTCCCAAATGAGCAGTTCTTC.

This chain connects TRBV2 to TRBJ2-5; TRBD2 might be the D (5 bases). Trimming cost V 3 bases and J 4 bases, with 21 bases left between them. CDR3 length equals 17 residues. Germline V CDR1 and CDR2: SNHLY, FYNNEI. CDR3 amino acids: CASSEESWGEGRETQYF. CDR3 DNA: TGTGCCAGCAGTGAGGAGAGCTGGGGAGAGGGTCGAGAGACCCAGTACTTC.

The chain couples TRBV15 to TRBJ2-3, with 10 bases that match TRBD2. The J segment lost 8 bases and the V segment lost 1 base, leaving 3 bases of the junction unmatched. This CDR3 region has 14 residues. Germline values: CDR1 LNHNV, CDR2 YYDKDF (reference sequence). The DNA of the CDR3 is TGTGCCACCAGCAGAGTAACTAGCGGGGCTACGCAGTATTTT. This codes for CATSRVTSGATQYF.

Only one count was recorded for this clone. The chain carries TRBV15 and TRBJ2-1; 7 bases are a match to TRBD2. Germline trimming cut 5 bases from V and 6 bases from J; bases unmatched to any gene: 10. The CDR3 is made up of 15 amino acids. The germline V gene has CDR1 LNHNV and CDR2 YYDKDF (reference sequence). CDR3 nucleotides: TGTGCCACCAGCCCTAGTCGGGAGGCCGCCAATGAGCAGTTCTTC. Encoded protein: CATSPSREAANEQFF.

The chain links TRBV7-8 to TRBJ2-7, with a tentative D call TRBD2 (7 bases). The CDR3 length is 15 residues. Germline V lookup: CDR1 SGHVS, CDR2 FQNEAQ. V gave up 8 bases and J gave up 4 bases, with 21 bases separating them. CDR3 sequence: CASAPEGGGGYEQYF. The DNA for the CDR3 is TGTGCCAGCGCCCCAGAGGGCGGGGGCGGGTACGAGCAGTACTTC.

The CDR3 region is CASRMTGETTEAFF. As DNA, the CDR3 is TGTGCCAGCAGGATGACAGGGGAGACCACTGAAGCTTTCTTT. The genes are TRBV2 and TRBJ1-1; TRBD1 matches at 8 bases. CDR1 SNHLY and CDR2 FYNNEI come from the germline V gene. This CDR3 region has 14 residues. The trim removed 6 bases at V and 4 bases at J, leaving 7 bases unmatched.

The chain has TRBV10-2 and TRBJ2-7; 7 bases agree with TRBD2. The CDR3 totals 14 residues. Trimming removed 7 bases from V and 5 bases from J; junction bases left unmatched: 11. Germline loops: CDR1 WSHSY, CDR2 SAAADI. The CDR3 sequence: CASIRILAADEQYF. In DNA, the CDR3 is TGCGCCAGCATTAGAATCCTAGCGGCAGACGAGCAGTACTTC.

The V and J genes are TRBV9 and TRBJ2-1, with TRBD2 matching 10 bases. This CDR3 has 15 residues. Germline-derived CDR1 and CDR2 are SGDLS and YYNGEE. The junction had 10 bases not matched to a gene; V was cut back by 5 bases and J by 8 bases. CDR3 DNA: TGTGCCAGCAGTCGGGGTAGCGGGGGGACGGATGAGCAGTTCTTC. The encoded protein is CASSRGSGGTDEQFF.

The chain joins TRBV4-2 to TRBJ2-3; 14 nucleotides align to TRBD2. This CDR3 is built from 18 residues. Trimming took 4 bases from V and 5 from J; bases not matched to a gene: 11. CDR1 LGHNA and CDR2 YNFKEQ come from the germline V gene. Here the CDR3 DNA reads TGTGCCAGCAGCCTCGGGACTAGCGGGGGCAACGCGGGAGATACGCAGTATTTT. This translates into CASSLGTSGGNAGDTQYF.

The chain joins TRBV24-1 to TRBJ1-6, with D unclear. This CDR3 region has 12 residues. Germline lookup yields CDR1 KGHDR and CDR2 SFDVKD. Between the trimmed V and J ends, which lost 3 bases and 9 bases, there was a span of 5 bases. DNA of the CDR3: TGTGCCACCAGTGATGGGAGTTCACCCCTCCACTTT. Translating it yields CATSDGSSPLHF.

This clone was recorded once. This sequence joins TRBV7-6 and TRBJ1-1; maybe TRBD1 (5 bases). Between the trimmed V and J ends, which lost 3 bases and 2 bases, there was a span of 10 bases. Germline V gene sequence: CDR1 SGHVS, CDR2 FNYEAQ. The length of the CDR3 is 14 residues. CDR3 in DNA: TGTGCCAGCAGCTTGGGGCACCAAAACACTGAAGCTTTCTTT. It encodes CASSLGHQNTEAFF.

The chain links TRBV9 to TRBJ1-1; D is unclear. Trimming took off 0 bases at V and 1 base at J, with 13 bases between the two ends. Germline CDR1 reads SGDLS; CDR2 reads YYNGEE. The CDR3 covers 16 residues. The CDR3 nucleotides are TGTGCCAGCAGCGTAGGACGGGAGTCGAGGAACACTGAAGCTTTCTTT. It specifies CASSVGRESRNTEAFF.

CDR3 DNA sequence: TGTGCCAGTAGTCTAGCTCGGGATACGCAGTATTTT. Translation: CASSLARDTQYF. J is TRBJ2-3 and V is TRBV19, with D possibly TRBD2 on 5 matching bases. This CDR3 has 12 residues. The V end was cut by 5 bases, the J end by 6 bases, with 9 bases between. The germline gives CDR1 LNHDA, CDR2 SQIVND (reference sequence).

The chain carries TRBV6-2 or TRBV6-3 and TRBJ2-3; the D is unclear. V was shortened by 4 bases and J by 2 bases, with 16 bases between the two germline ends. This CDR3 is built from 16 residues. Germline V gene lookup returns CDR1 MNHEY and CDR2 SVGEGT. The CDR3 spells CASSFPSLGPTDTQYF. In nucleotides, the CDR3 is TGTGCCAGCAGTTTCCCATCTCTAGGTCCCACAGATACGCAGTATTTT.

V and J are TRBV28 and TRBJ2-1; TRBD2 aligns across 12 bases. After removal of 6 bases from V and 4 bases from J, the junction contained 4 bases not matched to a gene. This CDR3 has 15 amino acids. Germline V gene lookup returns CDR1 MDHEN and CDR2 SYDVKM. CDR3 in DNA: TGTGCCAGCAGCCTAACTAGCGGGAGGTACAATGAGCAGTTCTTC. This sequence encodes CASSLTSGRYNEQFF. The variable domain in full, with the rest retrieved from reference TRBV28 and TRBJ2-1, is DVKVTQSSRYLVKRTGEKVFLECVQDMDHENMFWYRQDPGLGLRLIYFSYDVKMKEKGDIPEGYSVSREKKERFSLILESASTNQTSMYLCASSLTSGRYNEQFFGPGTRLTVL.

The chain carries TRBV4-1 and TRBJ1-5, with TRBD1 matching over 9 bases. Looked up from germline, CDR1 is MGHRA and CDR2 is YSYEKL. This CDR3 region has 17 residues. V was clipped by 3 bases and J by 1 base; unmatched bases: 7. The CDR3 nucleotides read TGCGCCAGCAGCCAGGGGACAGGGTCCGGGAGCAATCAGCCCCAGCATTTT. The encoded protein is CASSQGTGSGSNQPQHF.

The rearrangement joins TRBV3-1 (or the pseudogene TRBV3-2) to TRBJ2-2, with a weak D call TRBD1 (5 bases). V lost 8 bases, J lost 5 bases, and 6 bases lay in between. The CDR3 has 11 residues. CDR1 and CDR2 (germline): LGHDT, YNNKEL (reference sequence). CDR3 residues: CASGQTGELFF. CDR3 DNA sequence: TGTGCCAGCGGACAAACCGGGGAGCTGTTTTTT.

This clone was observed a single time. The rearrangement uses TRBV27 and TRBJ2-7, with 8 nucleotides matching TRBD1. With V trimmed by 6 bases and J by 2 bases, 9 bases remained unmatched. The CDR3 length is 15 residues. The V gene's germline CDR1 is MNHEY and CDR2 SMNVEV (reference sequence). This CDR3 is CASSLRDRTTYEQYF. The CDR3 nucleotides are TGTGCCAGCAGCCTTCGGGACAGGACAACCTACGAGCAGTACTTC.

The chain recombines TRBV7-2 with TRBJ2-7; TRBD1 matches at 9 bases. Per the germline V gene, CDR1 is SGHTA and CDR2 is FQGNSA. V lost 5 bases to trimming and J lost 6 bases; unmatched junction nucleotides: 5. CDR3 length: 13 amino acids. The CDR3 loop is CASSAGQGFEQYF. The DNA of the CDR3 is TGTGCCAGCAGCGCGGGACAGGGCTTCGAGCAGTACTTC.

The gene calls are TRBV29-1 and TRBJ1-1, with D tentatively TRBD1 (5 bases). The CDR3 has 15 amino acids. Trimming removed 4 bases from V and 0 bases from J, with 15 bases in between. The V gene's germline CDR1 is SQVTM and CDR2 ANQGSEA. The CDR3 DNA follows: TGCAGCGTTGGTCACAGGCACCGACTGAACACTGAAGCTTTCTTT. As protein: CSVGHRHRLNTEAFF.

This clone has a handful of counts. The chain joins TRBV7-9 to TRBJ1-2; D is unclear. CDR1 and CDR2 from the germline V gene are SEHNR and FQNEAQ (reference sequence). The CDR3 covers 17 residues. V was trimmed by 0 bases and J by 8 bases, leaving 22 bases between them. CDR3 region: CASSLAELTHSSQGYTF. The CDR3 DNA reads TGTGCCAGCAGCTTAGCTGAGTTAACACACAGTTCTCAAGGCTACACCTTC.

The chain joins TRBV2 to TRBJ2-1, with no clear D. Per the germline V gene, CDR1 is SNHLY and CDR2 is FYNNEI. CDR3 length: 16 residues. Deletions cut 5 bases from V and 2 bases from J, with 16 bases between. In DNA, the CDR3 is TGTGCCAGCAGTCCCTGGGTAGCTGTCGCCTACAATGAGCAGTTCTTC. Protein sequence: CASSPWVAVAYNEQFF.